This T cell receptor (beta chain) was sequenced for a study of beta chain features in type 1 diabetes. Study results and caveats: For patients and controls alike, PCR might favor shorter templates to the same degree. Moderately but significantly shorter TCRB CDR3s were found in Type 1 diabetes patients in all four CD4+ subsets.

This CDR3 contains 15 residues. Germline CDR1 is MDHEN and CDR2 is SYDVKM. Trimming took 7 bases from V and 6 from J, leaving 21 bases between them. In its sample, this clone was seen a few times. Its antigen is undetermined. Expressed TCRB transcripts were sequenced after all isolated RNA was converted to cDNA. Regulatory, naive and central memory T cell samples averaged approximately 3.5 million reads. The repertoire was sequenced with immunoSEQ multiplex PCR; TCRdb's copy has only in-frame clones and lacks some. The profile shows 300,000 to 400,000 clones, roughly 9.6% of them singletons. Every single donor gave one heparinised blood draw, and these averaged approximately 110 mL.

The source material was naive CD4+ T cells from blood. The chain employs TRBV28 and TRBJ2-5, with a weak D call TRBD2 (6 bases). The clonotype was recovered from a young woman in good health. The chain's CDR3 is CASNLSGGTLKTQYF. CDR3 DNA sequence: TGTGCCAGCAATCTTAGTGGGGGGACTCTAAAGACCCAGTACTTC.